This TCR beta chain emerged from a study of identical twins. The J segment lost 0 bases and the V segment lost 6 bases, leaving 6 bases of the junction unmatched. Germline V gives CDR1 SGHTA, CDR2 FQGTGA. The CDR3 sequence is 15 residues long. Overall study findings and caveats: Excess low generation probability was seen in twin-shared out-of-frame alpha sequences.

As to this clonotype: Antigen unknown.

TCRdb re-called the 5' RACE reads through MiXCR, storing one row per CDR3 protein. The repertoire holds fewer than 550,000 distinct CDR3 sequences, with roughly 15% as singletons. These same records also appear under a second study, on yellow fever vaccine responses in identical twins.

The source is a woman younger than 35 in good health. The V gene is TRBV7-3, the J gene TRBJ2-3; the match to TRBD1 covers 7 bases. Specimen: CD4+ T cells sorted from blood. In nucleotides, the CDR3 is TGTGCCAGCAGTAGGACAGGATCTAGCACAGATACGCAGTATTTT. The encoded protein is CASSRTGSSTDTQYF.